The sequence of this T cell receptor (beta chain) was determined in a study of blood T cells in healthy people across ages. General study findings and limits: PBMCs left unsorted prevented a conclusive naive versus antigen-experienced comparison. Compared with aged donors, long-lived donors showed fewer expanded clones, suggesting selection.

With a J-beta primer mix and a sample-barcoded 5' primer, a second PCR ran 7 to 11 cycles. TCRdb called the 5' RACE reads again in MiXCR, with one record for every CDR3 protein. The data hold hundreds of thousands of distinct CDR3 sequences, with 58% observed a single time. This clonotype has only one observation. No antigen is known for it. Germline is not matched at one junction end, which may reflect a read error. The sample, around 10 milliliters of peripheral blood, was drawn from each donor. Per-sample PBMC isolation yielded at least 6.5 million cells. From germline, CDR1 is ENHRY and CDR2 SYGVKD. The CDR3 has 14 residues.

The rearrangement joins TRBV10-3 to TRBJ2-1, with 11 bases fitting TRBD1. The sample taken for sequencing was blood. This receptor was obtained from a man aged 25 to 45 in good health. Here the CDR3 reads CAISGQGAVNEQFF. The CDR3 DNA reads as TGCGCCATCAGCGGACAGGGGGCTGTGAATGAGCAGTTCTTC.